In its sample, the clone carrying this T cell receptor beta chain was seen a few times. The target antigen is unknown. This sample was included in a study of cytomegalovirus exposure and HLA in healthy donors. The table came from immunoSEQ multiplex PCR; TCRdb's copy has only in-frame clones and leaves some out. Here the sample spans 100,000 to 150,000 clones, 85% to 90% being singletons. Study results and limitations: The finding came from a later analysis; first-cohort TCR clusters tended to co-occur in the 110 or so validation repertoires.

Germline CDR1 LNHDA, CDR2 SQIVND (reference sequence). The CDR3 contains 15 residues. V shed 1 base and J shed 7 bases, with 14 bases lying between them. These donors were members of the approximately 110-subject validation cohort, a group separate from the approximately 680-subject first cohort. This receptor was taken from a woman between 18 and 29 years old in good health and CMV-seronegative. The sample comprised PBMCs. The chain uses TRBV19 and TRBJ2-1; D perhaps matches TRBD2 (6 bases). The chain's CDR3 is CASSIVPGVVNEQFF. The CDR3 nucleotides are TGTGCCAGTAGTATAGTACCGGGAGTGGTGAATGAGCAGTTCTTC.